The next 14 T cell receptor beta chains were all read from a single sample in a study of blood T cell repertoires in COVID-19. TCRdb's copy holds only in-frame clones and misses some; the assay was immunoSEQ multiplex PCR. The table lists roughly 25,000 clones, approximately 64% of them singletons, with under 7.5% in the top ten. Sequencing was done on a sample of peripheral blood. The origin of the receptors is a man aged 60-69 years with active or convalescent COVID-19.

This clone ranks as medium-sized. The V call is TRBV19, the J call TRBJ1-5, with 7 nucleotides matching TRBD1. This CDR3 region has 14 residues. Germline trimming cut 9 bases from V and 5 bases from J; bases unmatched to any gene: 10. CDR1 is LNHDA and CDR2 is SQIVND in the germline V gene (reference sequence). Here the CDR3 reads CASSAQGVDQPQHF. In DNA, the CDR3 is TGTGCCAGCAGTGCGCAGGGGGTTGATCAGCCCCAGCATTTT.

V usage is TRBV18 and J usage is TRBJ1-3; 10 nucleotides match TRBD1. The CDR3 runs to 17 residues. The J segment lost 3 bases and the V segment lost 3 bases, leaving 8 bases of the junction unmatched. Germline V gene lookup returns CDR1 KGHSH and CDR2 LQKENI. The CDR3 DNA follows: TGTGCCAGCTCACCTACCGGGACAGGGGTTATTGGAAACACCATATATTTT. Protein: CASSPTGTGVIGNTIYF.

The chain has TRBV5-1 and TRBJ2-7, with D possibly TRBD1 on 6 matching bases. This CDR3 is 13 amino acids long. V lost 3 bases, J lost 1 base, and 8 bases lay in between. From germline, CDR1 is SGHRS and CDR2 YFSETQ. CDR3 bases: TGCGCCAGCAGCTCGGACAGTTCCTACGAGCAGTACTTC. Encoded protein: CASSSDSSYEQYF.

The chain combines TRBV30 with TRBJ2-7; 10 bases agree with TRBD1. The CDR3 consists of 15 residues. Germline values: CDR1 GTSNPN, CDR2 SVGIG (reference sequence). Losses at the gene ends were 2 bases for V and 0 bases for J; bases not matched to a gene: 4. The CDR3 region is CAWSRRQGASYEQYF. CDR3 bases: TGTGCCTGGAGTAGACGACAGGGGGCCTCCTACGAGCAGTACTTC.

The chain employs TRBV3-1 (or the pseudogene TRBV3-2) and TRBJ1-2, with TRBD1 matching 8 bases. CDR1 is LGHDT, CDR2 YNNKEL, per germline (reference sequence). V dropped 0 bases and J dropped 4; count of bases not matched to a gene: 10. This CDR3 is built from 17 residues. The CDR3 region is CASSQDLVRGLSYGYTF. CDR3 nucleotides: TGTGCCAGCAGCCAAGATTTGGTCAGGGGGCTTAGCTATGGCTACACCTTC.

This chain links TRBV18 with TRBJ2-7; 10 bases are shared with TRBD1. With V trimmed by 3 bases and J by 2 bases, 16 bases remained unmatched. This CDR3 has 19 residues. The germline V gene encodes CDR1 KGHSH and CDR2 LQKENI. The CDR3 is CASSPTIWDRGLIPYEQYF. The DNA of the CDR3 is TGTGCCAGCTCACCTACCATTTGGGACAGGGGACTTATACCCTACGAGCAGTACTTC.

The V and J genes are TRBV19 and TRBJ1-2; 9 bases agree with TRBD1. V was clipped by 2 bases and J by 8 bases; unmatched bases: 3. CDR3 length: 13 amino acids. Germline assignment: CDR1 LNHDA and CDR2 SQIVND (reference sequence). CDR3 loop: CASSISTGGGYTF. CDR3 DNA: TGTGCCAGTAGTATATCGACAGGGGGAGGCTACACCTTC.

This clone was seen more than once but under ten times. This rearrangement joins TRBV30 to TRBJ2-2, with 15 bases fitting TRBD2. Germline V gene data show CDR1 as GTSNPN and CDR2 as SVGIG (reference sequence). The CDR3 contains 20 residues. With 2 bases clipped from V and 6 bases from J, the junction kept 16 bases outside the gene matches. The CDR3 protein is CAWSLPSGTSGRRGPGELFF. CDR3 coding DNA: TGTGCCTGGAGTCTCCCCAGCGGGACTAGCGGGAGGAGGGGGCCCGGGGAGCTGTTTTTT.

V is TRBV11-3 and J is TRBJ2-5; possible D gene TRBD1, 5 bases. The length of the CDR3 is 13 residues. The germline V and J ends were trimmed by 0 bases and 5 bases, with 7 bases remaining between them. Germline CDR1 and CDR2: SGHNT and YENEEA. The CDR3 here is CASSLEGVETQYF. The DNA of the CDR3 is TGTGCCAGCAGCTTAGAAGGGGTCGAGACCCAGTACTTC.

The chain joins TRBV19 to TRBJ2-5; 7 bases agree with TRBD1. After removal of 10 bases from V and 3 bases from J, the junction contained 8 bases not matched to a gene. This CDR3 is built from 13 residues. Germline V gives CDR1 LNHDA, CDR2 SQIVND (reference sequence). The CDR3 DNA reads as TGTGCCACTAAGAAACAGGGGAAAGAGACCCAGTACTTC. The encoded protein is CATKKQGKETQYF.

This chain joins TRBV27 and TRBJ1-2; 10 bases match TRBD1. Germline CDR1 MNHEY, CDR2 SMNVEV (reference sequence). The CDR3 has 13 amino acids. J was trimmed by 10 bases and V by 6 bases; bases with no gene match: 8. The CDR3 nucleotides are TGTGCCAGCAGCCCCCGGGACAGGGGTTCCTACACCTTC. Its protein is CASSPRDRGSYTF.

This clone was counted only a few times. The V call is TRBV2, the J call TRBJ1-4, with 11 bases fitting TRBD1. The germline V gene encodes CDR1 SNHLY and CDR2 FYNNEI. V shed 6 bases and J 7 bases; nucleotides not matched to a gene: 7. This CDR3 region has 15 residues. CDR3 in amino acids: CASRTTGTGGEKLFF. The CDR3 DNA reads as TGTGCCAGCAGGACCACCGGGACAGGGGGTGAAAAACTGTTTTTT.

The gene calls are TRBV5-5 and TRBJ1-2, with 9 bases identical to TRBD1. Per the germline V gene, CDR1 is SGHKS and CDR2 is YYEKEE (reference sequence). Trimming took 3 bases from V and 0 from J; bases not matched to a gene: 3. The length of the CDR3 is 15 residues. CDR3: CASSWGTGSNYGYTF. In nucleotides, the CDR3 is TGTGCCAGCAGCTGGGGGACAGGGTCTAACTATGGCTACACCTTC.

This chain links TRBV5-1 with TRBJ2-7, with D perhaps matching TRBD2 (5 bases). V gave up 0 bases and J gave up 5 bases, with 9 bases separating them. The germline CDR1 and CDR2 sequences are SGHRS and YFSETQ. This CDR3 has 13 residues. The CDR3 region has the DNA TGCGCCAGCAGCTTGGAGTCCGGGGACGAGCAGTACTTC. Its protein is CASSLESGDEQYF.